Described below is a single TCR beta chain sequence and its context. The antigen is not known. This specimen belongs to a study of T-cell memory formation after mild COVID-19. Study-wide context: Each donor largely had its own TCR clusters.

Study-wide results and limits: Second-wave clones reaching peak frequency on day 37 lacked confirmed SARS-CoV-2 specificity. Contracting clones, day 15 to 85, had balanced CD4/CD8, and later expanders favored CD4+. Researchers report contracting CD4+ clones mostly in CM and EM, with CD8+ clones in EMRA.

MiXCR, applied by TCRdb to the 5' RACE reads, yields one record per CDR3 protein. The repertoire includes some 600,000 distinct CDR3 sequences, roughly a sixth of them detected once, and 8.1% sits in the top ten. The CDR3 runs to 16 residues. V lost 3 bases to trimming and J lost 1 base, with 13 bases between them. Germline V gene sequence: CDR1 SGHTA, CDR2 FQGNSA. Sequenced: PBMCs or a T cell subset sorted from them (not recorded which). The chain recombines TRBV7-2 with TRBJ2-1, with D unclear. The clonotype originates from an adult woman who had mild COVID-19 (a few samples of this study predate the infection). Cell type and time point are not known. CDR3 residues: CASSFIAALSYNEQFF. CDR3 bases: TGTGCCAGCAGCTTTATAGCAGCCTTATCCTACAATGAGCAGTTCTTC.